This TCR beta chain was retrieved from a study of cytomegalovirus exposure and HLA in healthy donors. Trimming shortened V by 4 bases and J by 0 bases, and 13 bases separated the two germline ends. This CDR3 has 16 residues. Germline lookup yields CDR1 MGHRA and CDR2 YSYEKL. Regarding this clone: Its antigen is not identified.

Study conclusions and caveats: Many donors carried some public TCRs, although rarity characterized most TCR sequences. The HLA-A and HLA-B alleles of most subjects were reportedly predicted accurately from TCR beta sequences. The study flagged approximately 180 TCR beta chains as cytomegalovirus-associated. It was assumed in the presence/absence analyses that sequencing depth was roughly uniform across donors.

The PCR ran on 60 Vbeta and 13 Jbeta primers. Measured with immunoSEQ multiplex PCR; TCRdb has only the in-frame clones, and not every one. This sample has 130,000 or so clones, with roughly 60% found just once. The sequencing sample was made of PBMCs. The rearrangement uses TRBV4-1 and TRBJ1-3, with unresolved D. The TCR was taken from a woman in her thirties or forties in good health and CMV-seronegative. The DNA of the CDR3 is TGCGCCAGCAGCCCCTCCGGACTTTCCTCTGGAAACACCATATATTTT. Translated: CASSPSGLSSGNTIYF.